This TCR beta chain was sequenced during a study of T cells expressing NK-cell markers (dated by TCRdb to 2018 to 2020). Study-level background: TCR beta-chain repertoires were profiled in sorted CD3+CD56+NKG2C+, CD3+CD56+NKG2C- and CD3+CD56-NKG2C+ T-cell subsets from several donors. Among the eight sequenced donors, seven were HCMV-seropositive and one was HCMV-seronegative. Libraries were sequenced as 2 x 150 bp reads on Illumina HiSeq 2000/2500, MiSeq or NextSeq. All eight donors whose samples were sequenced were randomly selected healthy volunteers, three of them men and five women. Broader findings and caveats from the paper: It remained unclear whether the expanded NKG2C-expressing T cell clones were specific for HCMV antigens. In six donors, the dominant CD3+CD56+NKG2C+ clonotypes were found to rank among the top 10 CD8+ clonotypes and to make up about 1.0-7.5% of CD8+ T cells. Those dominant clonotypes were again the most abundant among CD3+CD56-NKG2C+ cells in a few donors, at about 25-60.1%.

The germline V gene specifies SGHRS as CDR1 and YFSETQ as CDR2. Inclusive of the bounding cysteine and phenylalanine, the CDR3 is 15 residues long. The DNA is unrecorded. The sequencer listed for this sample is Illumina HiSeq 2000. TCR beta cDNA libraries were prepared using 5'RACE template switching, which introduced a universal primer site and unique molecular identifiers. Priming for cDNA synthesis came from the TCR beta constant segment, and two successive PCR amplification steps followed. In the paper's pipeline: MIGEC handled demultiplexing of the reads and grouping by UMI, while MiTCR was used to assemble and quantify clonotypes. To remove erroneous sequences, TCR cDNA sequences were retained only when supported by two or more reads. The tcR package was used for downstream repertoire analysis, and clonotypes were matched between fractions using CDR3 nucleotide sequence together with V segment. Antigen specificity was annotated against VDJdb with VDJmatch, allowing one amino acid substitution in CDR3. The reads went through TCRdb reprocessing, and each CDR3 protein sequence gets one entry with no DNA. The V and J calls here are based on TCRdb, not the publication. The sample's clone listing holds about 260,000 distinct CDR3 sequences. More than 3.5% of the sample goes to the ten largest clones.

Note on this clonotype: The antigen it recognizes is unknown.

HCMV-specific IgG was detected in serum with a commercial ELISA kit to determine HCMV serostatus. Ficoll density gradient centrifugation was used to isolate peripheral blood mononuclear cells from blood. The chain couples TRBV5-1 to TRBJ2-3. Sequencing was done on a sample of blood T cells: a sorted CD56 or NKG2C T cell subset, CD4+ or CD8+ T cells, or bulk PBMC T cells (not recorded which). This receptor was taken from a woman between 18 and 70 years old in good health. The CDR3 region has the sequence CASSLPSGSTDTQYF.